This T cell receptor (beta chain) was sequenced for a study of T cell responses to AZD1222 COVID-19 vaccine. The study's findings and limits: Nearly half of spike-specific TCRs reportedly go after variant regions that carry no mutations.

The assay was immunoSEQ multiplex PCR, and TCRdb's table has in-frame clones only and misses some. The table includes roughly 130,000 clones, about 85% detected once. This clone was observed a few times. Its antigen is not identified. CDR1 is LNHDA and CDR2 is SQIVND in the germline V gene (reference sequence). The V gene lost 4 bases and the J gene lost 10 bases, with 11 bases spanning the gap. This CDR3 has 13 amino acids. The chain links TRBV19 to TRBJ1-6, with unresolved D. This TCR came from an adult in good health. The source was peripheral blood, collected on day 0 of AZD1222 vaccination. CDR3 DNA: TGTGCCAGTAGTAGCACCCGGTCCTCACCCCTCCACTTT. Translating gives CASSSTRSSPLHF. The variable domain in full, completed from reference TRBV19 and TRBJ1-6, reads DGGITQSPKYLFRKEGQNVTLSCEQNLNHDAMYWYRQDPGQGLRLIYYSQIVNDFQKGDIAEGYSVSREKKESFPLTVTSAQKNPTAFYLCASSSTRSSPLHFGNGTRLTVT.